These T cell receptor beta chains were read from a single sample in a study of blood T cell repertoires in COVID-19. TCRdb keeps only in-frame clones here, not all; method: immunoSEQ multiplex PCR. The table has some 320,000 clones, 85% seen once. The sequenced material came from PBMCs or T cells enriched from blood (not recorded which). The receptor set was obtained from a woman aged 25 to 39 who had been exposed to COVID-19. CDR3s include the opening cysteine and the closing phenylalanine or tryptophan. The D gene is left open where the match is weak. The size entry is marked missing in some rows and otherwise reads once, few, many or a size class.

D gene	clone size	V gene	J gene	CDR3 protein	CDR3 DNA
TRBD1	NA	TRBV5-1	TRBJ1-1	CATGLGQPNTEAFF	TGCGCCACGGGTCTGGGACAGCCGAACACTGAAGCTTTCTTT
TRBD1	NA	TRBV5-1	TRBJ1-1	CASSPGQGDTEAFF	TGCGCCAGCAGCCCGGGACAGGGGGACACTGAAGCTTTCTTT
NA	NA	TRBV21-1	TRBJ1-2	CASSSRQGARGYTF	TGTGCCAGCAGCTCTCGACAGGGGGCAAGGGGCTACACCTTC
NA	NA	TRBV20-1	TRBJ1-4	CSASDGRGVEKLFF	TGCAGTGCTAGTGATGGCAGGGGTGTCGAAAAACTGTTTTTT
NA	NA	TRBV9	TRBJ1-4	CASSVVTGEKLFF	TGTGCCAGCAGCGTAGTAACAGGAGAAAAACTGTTTTTT
TRBD2	NA	TRBV9	TRBJ2-5	CASSVVGRSGRASETQYF	TGTGCCAGCAGCGTAGTAGGTCGGAGCGGGAGGGCCTCAGAGACCCAGTACTTC
NA	NA	TRBV30	TRBJ1-5	CAWSSRTRDNQPQHF	TGTGCCTGGAGTTCGAGGACCAGGGACAATCAGCCCCAGCATTTT
NA	NA	TRBV30	TRBJ1-1	CAWNRAVPLTEAFF	TGTGCCTGGAACAGGGCCGTTCCGCTCACTGAAGCTTTCTTT
NA	NA	TRBV12-3/TRBV12-4	TRBJ1-1	CASSFTTEAFF	TGTGCCAGCAGTTTTACGACGGAGGCTTTCTTT
TRBD2	NA	TRBV5-1	TRBJ2-1	CASSFGTSSNEQFF	TGCGCCAGCAGCTTCGGGACTAGCTCCAATGAGCAGTTCTTC
NA	once	TRBV6-2/TRBV6-3	TRBJ1-1	CASSHDSETLNTEAFF	TGTGCCAGCAGTCACGACAGCGAAACCTTGAACACTGAAGCTTTCTTT
NA	NA	TRBV7-9	TRBJ2-2	CASSLGFGQTNTGELFF	TGTGCCAGCAGCTTAGGTTTCGGACAGACGAACACCGGGGAGCTGTTTTTT
NA	NA	TRBV25-1	TRBJ1-1	CASSDWARNTEAFF	TGTGCCAGCAGTGATTGGGCCAGGAACACTGAAGCTTTCTTT
NA	NA	TRBV19	TRBJ1-4	CAARDTPTNEKLFF	TGTGCCGCAAGGGACACGCCAACTAATGAAAAACTGTTTTTT
TRBD2	NA	TRBV4-1	TRBJ2-1	CASSLKGASGSSYNEQFF	TGCGCCAGCAGCCTAAAAGGGGCTAGCGGGAGCTCCTACAATGAGCAGTTCTTC
TRBD2	NA	TRBV7-3	TRBJ2-1	CASRPMGTSGDSSYNEQFF	TGTGCCAGCAGGCCCATGGGGACTAGCGGGGATAGCTCCTACAATGAGCAGTTCTTC
NA	NA	TRBV5-1	TRBJ1-3	CASSSGNAGNTIYF	TGCGCCAGCAGCTCCGGGAATGCTGGAAACACCATATATTTT
TRBD2	NA	TRBV5-4	TRBJ2-1	CASSGLEWNEQFF	TGTGCCAGCAGCGGACTAGAATGGAATGAGCAGTTCTTC
TRBD2	NA	TRBV28	TRBJ2-1	CASSSELTSGSIKYNEQFF	TGTGCCAGCAGTTCCGAGCTGACTAGCGGGAGTATAAAATACAATGAGCAGTTCTTC
TRBD1	NA	TRBV4-1	TRBJ2-7	CASSHLGDRNEQYF	TGCGCCAGCAGCCACCTAGGGGACAGGAACGAGCAGTACTTC
TRBD2	once	TRBV28	TRBJ2-3	CASRNLAGGTDTQYF	TGTGCCAGCCGCAACTTAGCGGGGGGCACAGATACGCAGTATTTT
NA	NA	TRBV30	TRBJ1-2	CAHPGLGGYTF	TGTGCCCACCCGGGTCTAGGAGGCTACACCTTC
TRBD2	NA	TRBV19	TRBJ2-7	CASKSNGGSYEQYF	TGTGCCAGTAAATCGAACGGGGGGTCCTACGAGCAGTACTTC
NA	once	TRBV9	TRBJ1-6	CASSVRVRSSPLHF	TGTGCCAGCAGCGTCAGGGTACGGAGTTCACCCCTCCACTTT
TRBD2	NA	TRBV4-1	TRBJ2-3	CASSQFGLAESTDTQYF	TGCGCCAGCAGCCAGTTCGGACTAGCGGAAAGCACAGATACGCAGTATTTT
TRBD1	NA	TRBV11-2	TRBJ2-7	CASSLFGTGAYEQYF	TGTGCCAGCAGCTTATTCGGGACAGGAGCCTACGAGCAGTACTTC
NA	NA	TRBV30	TRBJ1-4	CAWKQGGGEKLFF	TGTGCCTGGAAACAGGGCGGAGGAGAAAAACTGTTTTTT
NA	NA	TRBV7-6	TRBJ2-5	CASSLPPPGEGLTQYF	TGTGCCAGCAGCTTGCCCCCCCCAGGGGAGGGATTGACCCAGTACTTC
TRBD2	NA	TRBV2	TRBJ2-3	CASSGTSGRISTDTQYF	TGTGCCAGCAGTGGGACTAGCGGGAGAATTAGCACAGATACGCAGTATTTT
NA	NA	TRBV30	TRBJ2-1	CAWRLAFEQFF	TGTGCCTGGAGACTAGCCTTTGAGCAGTTCTTC
NA	NA	TRBV7-9	TRBJ2-3	CASSLVARGTDTQYF	TGTGCCAGCAGCTTAGTGGCCAGGGGCACAGATACGCAGTATTTT
NA	NA	TRBV28	TRBJ1-2	CASSPQYGYTF	TGTGCCAGCAGTCCCCAGTATGGCTACACCTTC
NA	NA	TRBV7-8	TRBJ2-7	CASSILGVYEQYF	TGTGCCAGCAGCATCTTAGGGGTCTACGAGCAGTACTTC
TRBD1	NA	TRBV14	TRBJ2-7	CASSQGTGLFYEQYF	TGTGCCAGCAGCCAAGGGACAGGTCTATTCTACGAGCAGTACTTC
TRBD1	NA	TRBV6-2/TRBV6-3	TRBJ2-7	CASSSLGQGMSYEQYF	TGTGCCAGCAGTTCTCTTGGACAGGGGATGTCCTACGAGCAGTACTTC
TRBD2	NA	TRBV7-3	TRBJ2-2	CASSLEAGAYTGELFF	TGTGCCAGCAGCTTAGAAGCGGGAGCTTATACCGGGGAGCTGTTTTTT
NA	NA	TRBV10-3	TRBJ1-5	CAISEAGLSNQPQHF	TGTGCCATCAGTGAAGCAGGGCTGAGCAATCAGCCCCAGCATTTT
TRBD1	NA	TRBV4-3	TRBJ1-2	CASSQGGWQGDGYTF	TGCGCCAGCAGCCAAGGAGGTTGGCAGGGGGATGGCTACACCTTC
NA	NA	TRBV30	TRBJ2-3	CAWSSGYTDTQYF	TGTGCCTGGAGCTCAGGTTACACAGATACGCAGTATTTT
NA	NA	TRBV6-1	TRBJ1-6	CASSEAVRYNSPLHF	TGTGCCAGCAGTGAAGCGGTGAGGTATAATTCACCCCTCCACTTT
TRBD1	NA	TRBV6-5	TRBJ1-6	CASSTLQGWDSPLHF	TGTGCCAGCAGTACTTTACAGGGGTGGGATTCACCCCTCCACTTT
NA	NA	TRBV2	TRBJ1-3	CASSGPDSLGNTIYF	TGTGCCAGCAGCGGACCGGACAGTTTAGGAAACACCATATATTTT
TRBD2	NA	TRBV10-2	TRBJ2-1	CASSERGTSGGPYTYNEQFF	TGCGCCAGCAGTGAGCGGGGGACTAGCGGGGGGCCTTACACCTACAATGAGCAGTTCTTC
TRBD1	NA	TRBV4-1	TRBJ2-1	CASSQADRTSEQFF	TGCGCCAGCAGCCAAGCGGACAGGACTTCTGAGCAGTTCTTC
NA	many	TRBV14	TRBJ2-1	CASTPPPGVPANEQFF	TGTGCCAGCACCCCGCCCCCAGGGGTCCCGGCCAATGAGCAGTTCTTC
TRBD1	NA	TRBV6-1	TRBJ2-1	CASSEDRVELNEQFF	TGTGCCAGCAGTGAGGACAGGGTAGAACTAAATGAGCAGTTCTTC
TRBD2	NA	TRBV5-1	TRBJ2-1	CASSLTSGGAVEQFF	TGCGCCAGCAGCTTGACTAGCGGGGGGGCGGTTGAGCAGTTCTTC
TRBD2	NA	TRBV5-1	TRBJ2-1	CASSLLGTSGDNEQFF	TGCGCCAGCAGCTTGCTCGGGACTAGCGGGGACAATGAGCAGTTCTTC
NA	many	TRBV3-1/TRBV3-2	TRBJ2-7	CASSQLWGEYEQYF	TGTGCCAGCAGCCAACTTTGGGGGGAATACGAGCAGTACTTC
TRBD1	NA	TRBV6-1	TRBJ2-1	CASREMTGTGAHNEQFF	TGTGCCAGCAGGGAAATGACCGGGACAGGGGCCCACAATGAGCAGTTCTTC
NA	few	TRBV4-2	TRBJ1-3	CASSQDEVKGNTIYF	TGTGCCAGCAGCCAAGATGAGGTAAAGGGAAACACCATATATTTT
TRBD2	NA	TRBV5-4	TRBJ2-1	CASSLPAGGPGLDEQFF	TGTGCCAGCAGCTTGCCAGCGGGAGGGCCGGGGTTGGATGAGCAGTTCTTC
NA	few	TRBV30	TRBJ2-1	CAWGKDSTNEQFF	TGTGCCTGGGGGAAGGACAGTACCAATGAGCAGTTCTTC